Listed below are T cell receptor beta chains from one sample, sequenced in a study of type 1 and type 2 diabetes patients. TCRdb re-called the multiplex PCR reads with MiXCR, one entry per CDR3 protein. The sample lists under 300,000 distinct CDR3 sequences; more than 40% were seen once. Sequencing was carried out using peripheral blood mononuclear cells (PBMCs). These receptors all come from a man between 18 and 35 years old with type 2 diabetes. CDR3s include the opening cysteine and the closing phenylalanine or tryptophan. A D gene is named only where the DNA matches it firmly. Clone size is not always given. Where it is, it says once, few, many or a class for expanded clones.

d_gene	v_gene	j_gene	abundance	CDR3aa	CDR3nt
NA	TRBV12-3/TRBV12-4	TRBJ1-4	few	CASSNGGEKLFF	TGTGCCAGCAGTAACGGGGGTGAAAAACTGTTTTTT
NA	TRBV7-8	TRBJ2-5	many	CATQQETQYF	TGTGCCACCCAACAAGAGACCCAGTACTTC
NA	TRBV27	TRBJ2-7	once	CASRGGASYEQYF	TGCGCCAGCAGAGGCGGGGCTTCCTACGAGCAGTACTTC
NA	TRBV25-1	TRBJ2-7	many	CASSDTTGSYEQYF	TGTGCCAGCAGTGATACGACAGGATCCTACGAGCAGTACTTC
NA	TRBV20-1	TRBJ2-3	NA	CSASAGSGDTQYF	TGCAGTGCATCCGCCGGGTCCGGAGATACGCAGTATTTT
NA	TRBV6-6	TRBJ2-1	NA	CASALSGDNEQFF	TGTGCCAGTGCTCTATCGGGTGACAATGAGCAGTTCTTC
NA	TRBV19	TRBJ1-1	NA	CASGAIPGNEALF	TGTGCCAGTGGTGCAATACCGGGAAATGAAGCTCTCTTT
NA	TRBV27	TRBJ2-7	few	CASSLSNSYEQYF	TGTGCCAGCAGTTTATCCAACTCCTACGAGCAGTACTTC
NA	TRBV6-6	TRBJ2-3	NA	CASSSAGTDTQYF	TGTGCCAGCAGCTCGGCGGGGACAGATACGCAGTATTTT
TRBD1	TRBV29-1	TRBJ2-5	NA	CSVASSPGQLGTQYF	TGCAGCGTCGCGTCCAGTCCGGGACAGCTCGGGACCCAGTACTTC
NA	TRBV2	TRBJ1-2	many	CASRSTRDLANYGYTF	TGTGCCAGCAGATCGACGAGGGACCTAGCTAACTATGGCTACACCTTC
NA	TRBV12-3/TRBV12-4	TRBJ2-7	few	CASSQSAYEQYF	TGTGCCAGCAGCCAATCTGCCTACGAGCAGTACTTC
NA	TRBV14	TRBJ1-2	NA	CASSQVAVYGYTF	TGTGCCAGCAGCCAAGTGGCGGTCTATGGCTACACCTTC
NA	TRBV10-3	TRBJ1-4	NA	CAISESGGTNEKLFF	TGTGCCATCAGTGAGTCGGGGGGGACTAATGAAAAACTGTTTTTT
NA	TRBV29-1	TRBJ1-1	few	CSVVGNTEAFF	TGCAGCGTTGTTGGGAACACTGAAGCTTTCTTT
NA	TRBV30	TRBJ2-5	NA	CAWTPRPYETQYF	TGTGCCTGGACCCCGAGACCATACGAGACCCAGTACTTC
NA	TRBV5-1	TRBJ2-3	NA	CASSPGGASTDTQYF	TGCGCCAGCAGCCCAGGAGGAGCTAGCACAGATACGCAGTATTTT
NA	TRBV4-3	TRBJ2-7	NA	CASSSRDTSYEQYF	TGCGCCAGCAGCTCCCGGGACACATCCTACGAGCAGTACTTC
NA	TRBV5-1	TRBJ1-2	few	CASSLEVRGEGGYTF	TGCGCCAGCAGCTTGGAAGTCCGTGGGGAGGGAGGCTACACCTTC
NA	TRBV19	TRBJ1-5	few	CASSISGTDQPQHF	TGTGCCAGTAGTATATCAGGGACGGATCAGCCCCAGCATTTT
NA	TRBV7-3	TRBJ1-4	NA	CASSPRDGTNEKLFF	TGTGCCAGCAGCCCCCGGGACGGGACTAATGAAAAACTGTTTTTT
TRBD1	TRBV19	TRBJ1-1	NA	CASSNYRGSTEAFF	TGTGCCAGTAGTAATTACAGGGGGAGCACTGAAGCTTTCTTT
NA	TRBV6-5	TRBJ2-6	NA	CASRDTTGANVLTF	TGTGCCAGCAGGGACACCACTGGGGCCAACGTCCTGACTTTC
TRBD1	TRBV2	TRBJ1-2	NA	CASSAVGQGAPNYGYTF	TGTGCCAGCAGTGCGGTAGGACAGGGGGCGCCTAACTATGGCTACACCTTC
NA	TRBV15	TRBJ1-4	once	CATSRNRVTNEKLFF	TGTGCCACCAGCCGGAACAGGGTCACTAATGAAAAACTGTTTTTT
NA	TRBV20-1	TRBJ2-7	few	CSAREGGEQYF	TGCAGTGCTAGGGAGGGGGGCGAGCAGTACTTC
NA	TRBV10-1	TRBJ1-1	many	CASSEGRYDAEAFF	TGCGCCAGCAGTGAGGGCAGGTACGACGCTGAAGCTTTCTTT
NA	TRBV13	TRBJ2-1	NA	CASSLGSSIHEQFF	TGTGCCAGCAGCTTGGGGTCGTCTATCCATGAGCAGTTCTTC
NA	TRBV2	TRBJ1-2	NA	CASSEGLLDYGYTF	TGTGCCAGCAGTGAGGGCCTTCTAGACTATGGCTACACCTTC
NA	TRBV30	TRBJ2-7	NA	CAWSDSPYEQYF	TGTGCCTGGAGTGACAGTCCCTACGAGCAGTACTTC
TRBD1	TRBV7-9	TRBJ2-1	NA	CASSHTGARADEQFF	TGTGCCAGCAGCCATACAGGGGCGAGGGCTGATGAGCAGTTCTTC
NA	TRBV18	TRBJ2-5	few	CASSPVYQETQYF	TGTGCCAGCTCACCCGTGTACCAAGAGACCCAGTACTTC
NA	TRBV29-1	TRBJ2-1	NA	CSGGETVTSYNEQFF	TGCAGCGGGGGGGAGACGGTGACATCCTACAATGAGCAGTTCTTC
TRBD1	TRBV20-1	TRBJ1-1	NA	CSARGQENTEAFF	TGCAGTGCTAGGGGACAGGAGAACACTGAAGCTTTCTTT
NA	TRBV5-1	TRBJ1-1	NA	CASSFGQTGNTEAFF	TGCGCCAGCAGCTTTGGACAGACCGGGAACACTGAAGCTTTCTTT
NA	TRBV20-1	TRBJ2-7	NA	CSARSGTRKEQYF	TGCAGTGCTAGATCCGGGACAAGAAAGGAGCAGTACTTC
NA	TRBV2	TRBJ1-2	NA	CASSYVGEDGYTF	TGTGCCAGCAGTTACGTAGGGGAGGATGGCTACACCTTC
TRBD1	TRBV7-2	TRBJ2-1	few	CASSPMPQGELDEQFF	TGTGCCAGCAGCCCTATGCCACAGGGGGAGTTGGATGAGCAGTTCTTC
NA	TRBV20-1	TRBJ1-6	NA	CSAIDRPKALHF	TGCAGTGCTATAGACCGGCCTAAGGCCCTCCACTTT
NA	TRBV29-1	TRBJ1-2	NA	CSVEVWAGSHYGFTF	TGCAGCGTTGAGGTGTGGGCAGGGAGTCACTATGGCTTCACCTTC
NA	TRBV7-2	TRBJ2-7	few	CASGSRGEQYF	TGTGCCAGCGGGTCCCGAGGGGAGCAGTACTTC
NA	TRBV25-1	TRBJ2-7	NA	CASSSRGSEQYF	TGTGCCAGCAGTTCTAGGGGGTCCGAGCAGTACTTC
TRBD1	TRBV12-3/TRBV12-4	TRBJ1-2	NA	CASSLTQGASNGYTF	TGTGCCAGCAGTTTAACGCAGGGGGCGTCAAATGGCTACACCTTC
TRBD1	TRBV9	TRBJ2-2	NA	CASSAYRGSTGELFF	TGTGCCAGCAGCGCCTACAGGGGGAGCACCGGGGAGCTGTTTTTT
TRBD2	TRBV5-1	TRBJ2-1	NA	CASRLADSTYNEQFF	TGCGCCAGCAGACTAGCGGATAGTACCTACAATGAGCAGTTCTTC
NA	TRBV14	TRBJ1-6	few	CASRGYSSYNSPLHF	TGTGCCAGCAGGGGCTACAGCTCCTATAATTCACCCCTCCACTTT